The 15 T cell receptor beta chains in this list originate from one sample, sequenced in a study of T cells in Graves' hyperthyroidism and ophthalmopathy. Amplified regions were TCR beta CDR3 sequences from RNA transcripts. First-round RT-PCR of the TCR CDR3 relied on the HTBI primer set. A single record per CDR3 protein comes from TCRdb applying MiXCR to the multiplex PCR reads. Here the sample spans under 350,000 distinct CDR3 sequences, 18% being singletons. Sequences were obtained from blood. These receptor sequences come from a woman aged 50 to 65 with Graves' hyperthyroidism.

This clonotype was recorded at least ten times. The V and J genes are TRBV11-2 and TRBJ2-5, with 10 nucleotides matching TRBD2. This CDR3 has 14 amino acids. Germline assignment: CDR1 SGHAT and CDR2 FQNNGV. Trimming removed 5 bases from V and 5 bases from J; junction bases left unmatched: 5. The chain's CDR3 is CASSRGTSEETQYF. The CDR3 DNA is TGTGCCAGCAGCCGTGGGACTAGCGAGGAGACCCAGTACTTC.

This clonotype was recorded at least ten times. The DNA for the CDR3 is TGTGCCAGCGTCCGACTAGCGGGGATTAATGAGCAGTTCTTC. Its translation: CASVRLAGINEQFF. The chain has TRBV2 and TRBJ2-1, with 11 positions matching TRBD2. Trimming at V came to 8 bases and at J to 7 bases, leaving 7 bases not matched to a gene. The germline CDR1 and CDR2 sequences are SNHLY and FYNNEI. The CDR3 runs 14 residues.

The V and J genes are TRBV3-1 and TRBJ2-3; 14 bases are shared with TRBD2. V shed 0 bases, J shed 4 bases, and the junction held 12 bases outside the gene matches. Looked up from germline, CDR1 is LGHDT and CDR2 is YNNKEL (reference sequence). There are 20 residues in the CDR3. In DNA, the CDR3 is TGTGCCAGCAGCCAAGATATCGATGGGACTAGCGGGAGTTCCCCAGATACGCAGTATTTT. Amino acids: CASSQDIDGTSGSSPDTQYF.

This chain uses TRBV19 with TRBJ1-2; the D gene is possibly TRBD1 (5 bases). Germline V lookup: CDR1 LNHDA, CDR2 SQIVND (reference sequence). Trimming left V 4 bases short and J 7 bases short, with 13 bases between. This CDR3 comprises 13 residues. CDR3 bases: TGTGCCAGTAGTACGGGGCAACATAGTGGCTACACCTTC. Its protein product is CASSTGQHSGYTF.

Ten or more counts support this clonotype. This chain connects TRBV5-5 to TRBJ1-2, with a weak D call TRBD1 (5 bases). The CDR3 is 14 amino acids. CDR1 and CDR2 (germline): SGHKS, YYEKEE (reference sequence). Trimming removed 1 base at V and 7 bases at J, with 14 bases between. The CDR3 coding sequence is TGTGCCAGCAGCTTGCAGGGCCGCGCATCTGGCTACACCTTC. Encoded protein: CASSLQGRASGYTF.

CDR3 bases: TGTGCCAGCAAACGGACGCTAGCTGGAGGAAATGAGCAGTTCTTC. This translates into CASKRTLAGGNEQFF. This chain connects TRBV6-1 to TRBJ2-1; D perhaps matches TRBD2 (5 bases). In germline, CDR1 is MNHNS, CDR2 SASEGT. The CDR3 length is 15 residues. Trimming removed 7 bases from V and 7 bases from J, with 20 bases in between.

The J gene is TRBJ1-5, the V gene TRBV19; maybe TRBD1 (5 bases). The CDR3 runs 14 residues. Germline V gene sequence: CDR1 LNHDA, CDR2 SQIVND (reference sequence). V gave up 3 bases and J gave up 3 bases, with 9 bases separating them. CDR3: CASSMNGANQPQHF. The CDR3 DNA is TGTGCCAGTAGTATGAATGGGGCCAATCAGCCCCAGCATTTT.

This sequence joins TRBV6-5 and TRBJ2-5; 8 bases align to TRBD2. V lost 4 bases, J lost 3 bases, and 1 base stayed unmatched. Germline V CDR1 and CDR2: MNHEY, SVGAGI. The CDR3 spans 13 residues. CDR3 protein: CASSWTSKETQYF. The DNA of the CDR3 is TGTGCCAGCAGTTGGACTAGCAAAGAGACCCAGTACTTC.

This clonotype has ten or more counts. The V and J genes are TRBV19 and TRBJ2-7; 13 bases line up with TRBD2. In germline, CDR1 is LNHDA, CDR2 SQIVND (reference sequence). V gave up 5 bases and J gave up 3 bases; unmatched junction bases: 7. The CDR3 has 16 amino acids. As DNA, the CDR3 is TGTGCCAGTAGTCCTCGGACTAGCGGGAGTAGCTACGAGCAGTACTTC. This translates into CASSPRTSGSSYEQYF.

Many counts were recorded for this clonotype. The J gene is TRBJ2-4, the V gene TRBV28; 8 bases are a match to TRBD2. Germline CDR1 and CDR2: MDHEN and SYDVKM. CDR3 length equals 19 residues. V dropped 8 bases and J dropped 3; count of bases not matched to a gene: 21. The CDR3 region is CASSFGVPGLGSFKNIQYF. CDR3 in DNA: TGTGCCAGCTCCTTCGGCGTTCCGGGACTAGGGTCCTTCAAAAACATTCAGTACTTC.

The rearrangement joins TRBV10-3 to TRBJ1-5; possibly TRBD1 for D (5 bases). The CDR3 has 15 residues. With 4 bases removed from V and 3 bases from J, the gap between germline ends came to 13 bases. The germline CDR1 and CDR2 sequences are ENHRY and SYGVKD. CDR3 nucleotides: TGTGCCATCAGTGTAGGGCAGGGATTCAATCAGCCCCAGCATTTT. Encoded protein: CAISVGQGFNQPQHF.

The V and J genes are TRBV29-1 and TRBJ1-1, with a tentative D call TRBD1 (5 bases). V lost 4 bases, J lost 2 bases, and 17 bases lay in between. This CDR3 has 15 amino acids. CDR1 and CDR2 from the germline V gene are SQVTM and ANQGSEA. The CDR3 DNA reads TGCAGCGTTGGGGGCCCCTCCGGGACCAACACTGAAGCTTTCTTT. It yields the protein CSVGGPSGTNTEAFF.

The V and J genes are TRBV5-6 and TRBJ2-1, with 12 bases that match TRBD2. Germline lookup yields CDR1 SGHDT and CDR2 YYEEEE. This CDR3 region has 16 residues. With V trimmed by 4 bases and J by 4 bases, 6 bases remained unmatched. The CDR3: CASSRRTSGAYNEQFF. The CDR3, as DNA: TGTGCCAGCAGCCGACGGACTAGCGGGGCTTACAATGAGCAGTTCTTC.

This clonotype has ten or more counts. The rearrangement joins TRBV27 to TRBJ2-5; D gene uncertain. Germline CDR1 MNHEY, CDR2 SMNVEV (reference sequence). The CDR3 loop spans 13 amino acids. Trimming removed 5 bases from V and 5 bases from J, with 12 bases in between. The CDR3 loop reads CASSRFGGETQYF. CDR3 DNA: TGTGCCAGCAGTCGGTTCGGTGGGGAGACCCAGTACTTC.

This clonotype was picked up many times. The DNA for the CDR3 is TGTGCCAGCAGTGAGTCAGGAAACACTGAAGCTTTCTTT. It translates to CASSESGNTEAFF. The V call is TRBV6-1, the J call TRBJ1-1; D ambiguous. The CDR3 totals 13 residues. Germline values: CDR1 MNHNS, CDR2 SASEGT. Trimming took off 3 bases at V and 2 bases at J, with 7 bases between the two ends.